Given below is one T cell receptor (beta chain) in context. This clonotype was detected a few times. Its antigen is still unknown. No base quality values were provided; no much bigger clone lies one nucleotide off. The CDR3, from cysteine to phenylalanine, totals 15 residues. Only the CDR3 DNA stays, 45 bases, in frame from base 1. V lost 4 bases and J lost 8 bases; the stretch between them is 17 bases long. This specimen belongs to a study of T-cell reconstitution after alpha-beta-depleted transplantation in children (dated by TCRdb to 2015 to 2016). Concerning the study at large: T-cell immune reconstitution after TCRalphabeta/CD19-depleted allogeneic hematopoietic cell transplantation in children was quantitatively tracked in the study by means of TCR repertoire profiling.

The sample's treatment or condition label, decoded: allogeneic hematopoietic cell transplantation with graft depleted of TCRalphabeta T cells and CD19 B cells. The transplant recipients were children given TCRalphabeta/CD19-depleted allogeneic hematopoietic cell grafts. Receptor amplification or capture employed PCR. Instrument on record: Illumina HiSeq 2500. To normalize quantification of the TCRbeta repertoire, the TCR libraries were built with molecular barcoding that relied on unique molecular identifiers. TCRdb reprocessed the public reads (quality trimming at Q25 with fastp, clone calling with MiXCR) and kept in-frame beta chains. Each entry merges the rows of one CDR3 protein and shows their most common DNA and genes. Counted in this sample were approximately 980,000 distinct CDR3 sequences; about 26% of them appeared once. The ten top clones hold approximately 30% of the sample. What the study reported, not specific to this receptor: The high TCRbeta diversity at day 60 in some patients was ascribed to recipient T cells and intrathymic progenitors that had survived conditioning. Over the following months the frequencies of hyperexpanded clones went down, and after one year T-cell counts and TCRbeta diversity were mostly credited to newly produced T cells. The apparently early recovery of alphabetaT-cell counts about two months after transplant reportedly depended on only several hundred rapidly expanded clones that came from non-depleted graft cells.

Recombination joined TRBV12-3 or TRBV12-4 with TRBJ1-4; matching of 6 bases hints at TRBD1 as the D gene. The clonotype comes from a boy less than two years old who had a stem cell transplant for SCID, so the T cells may come from the graft donor. The material was PBMCs, mostly from graft donor cells, obtained 360 days after TCRalphabeta/CD19-depleted stem cell transplant. The CDR3 loop reads CASSSGTPWKEKLFF. The DNA reads as follows: TGTGCCAGCAGTTCGGGGACACCCTGGAAGGAAAAACTGTTTTTT.